One sample yielded the 14 T cell receptor beta chains listed below, sequenced in a study of identical twins. TCRdb fed the 5' RACE reads into MiXCR, producing one record per CDR3 protein. The table lists around 690,000 distinct CDR3 sequences, approximately 21% of them singletons. These data also featured in a second study, about T cells expressing NK-cell markers.

Sequencing was carried out using PBMCs. The source of these receptors is a woman between 18 and 30 years old in good health.

This clonotype was detected only a few times. The rearrangement links TRBV20-1 to TRBJ2-7; 8 bases match TRBD2. The CDR3 is made up of 13 amino acids. V lost 4 bases and J lost 0; bases outside the gene matches: 2. Germline values: CDR1 DFQATT, CDR2 SNEGSKA (reference sequence). The CDR3 is CSATGGGSYEQYF. The DNA of the CDR3 is TGCAGTGCTACGGGGGGGGGCTCCTACGAGCAGTACTTC.

The J gene is TRBJ2-1, the V gene TRBV6-5, with 7 bases identical to TRBD1. CDR1 is MNHEY, CDR2 SVGAGI, per germline. The CDR3 totals 16 residues. J was trimmed by 6 bases and V by 2 bases; bases with no gene match: 10. The CDR3 protein is CASSYRGTEGLNEQFF. CDR3 coding DNA: TGTGCCAGCAGTTACCGTGGGACAGAGGGCCTCAATGAGCAGTTCTTC.

The CDR3 DNA is TGTGCCAGCGGGGGGACAGGGGGGCCAGATACGCAGTATTTT. Amino acids: CASGGTGGPDTQYF. The rearrangement uses TRBV12-3 or TRBV12-4 and TRBJ2-3, with 11 bases lining up with TRBD1. This CDR3 spans 14 amino acids. Unmatched junction bases numbered 5, after V lost 8 bases and J lost 4 bases.

The rearrangement links TRBV7-6 to TRBJ2-1; D is unclear. Trimming removed 4 bases from V and 5 bases from J, with 9 bases in between. This CDR3 is built from 13 residues. CDR1 is SGHVS, CDR2 FNYEAQ, per germline. The CDR3 DNA reads TGTGCCAGCAGCTACTCTATTCACAATGAGCAGTTCTTC. Translated: CASSYSIHNEQFF. The whole variable domain, filled in from reference TRBV7-6 and TRBJ2-1, reads GAGVSQSPRYKVTKRGQDVALRCDPISGHVSLYWYRQALGQGPEFLTYFNYEAQQDKSGLPNDRFSAERPEGSISTLTIQRTEQRDSAMYRCASSYSIHNEQFFGPGTRLTVL.

The rearrangement links TRBV12-3 or TRBV12-4 to TRBJ2-7; 13 bases are a match to TRBD2. After removal of 6 bases from V and 5 bases from J, the junction contained 7 bases not matched to a gene. The CDR3 has 15 residues. This CDR3 reads CASRSGLAGDHEQYF. The DNA of the CDR3 is TGTGCCAGCAGGTCCGGACTAGCGGGAGATCACGAGCAGTACTTC.

This clonotype has just a few counts. The chain combines TRBV3-1 with TRBJ2-7, with 8 bases fitting TRBD1. Trimming at V came to 4 bases and at J to 6 bases, leaving 8 bases not matched to a gene. Per the germline V gene, CDR1 is LGHDT and CDR2 is YNNKEL (reference sequence). The CDR3 is 14 amino acids. The CDR3 here is CASSPPDREVEQYF. CDR3 DNA: TGTGCCAGCAGCCCCCCGGACAGGGAGGTCGAGCAGTACTTC.

The gene calls are TRBV6-6 and TRBJ2-5; D remains ambiguous. The V gene lost 6 bases and the J gene lost 2 bases, with 10 bases spanning the gap. The CDR3 extends over 13 amino acids. In germline, CDR1 is MNHNY, CDR2 SVGAGI (reference sequence). CDR3 in DNA: TGTGCCAGCAGCGCCATTGTACAAGAGACCCAGTACTTC. Residues: CASSAIVQETQYF.

Details on this clonotype: The conserved final phenylalanine or tryptophan is absent from the CDR3, which likely points to a read error. The limits of the CDR3 on the DNA are not certain, so only TCRdb's listed CDR3 is given. The J gene is TRBJ1-2, the V gene TRBV20-1; no DNA check was done on the table's D call, TRBD1. Per the germline V gene, CDR1 is DFQATT and CDR2 is SNEGSKA (reference sequence). The CDR3 is 8 residues long, ends included. The CDR3 loop reads CSVSRGRL.

The chain joins TRBV20-1 to TRBJ2-3; 8 nucleotides agree with TRBD2. This CDR3 has 13 residues. V shed 7 bases and J 2 bases; nucleotides not matched to a gene: 5. Germline assignment: CDR1 DFQATT and CDR2 SNEGSKA (reference sequence). The chain's CDR3 is CSVRGGYTDTQYF. In nucleotides, the CDR3 is TGCAGTGTCCGGGGGGGATACACAGATACGCAGTATTTT.

V and J are TRBV5-1 and TRBJ2-5; D perhaps matches TRBD2 (5 bases). Trimming pared 0 bases from V and 2 bases from J, leaving 11 bases between. The germline V gene encodes CDR1 SGHRS and CDR2 YFSETQ. The CDR3 length is 15 residues. CDR3 sequence reads: CASSLGASRQETQYF. The CDR3 nucleotides read TGCGCCAGCAGCTTGGGGGCTAGCAGGCAAGAGACCCAGTACTTC.

This clonotype was detected many times. The V gene is TRBV7-3, the J gene TRBJ1-1; D not certain. The V end lost 5 bases, the J end lost 0 bases, and 7 bases lay between the germline ends. Per germline, CDR1 SGHTA and CDR2 FQGTGA. The length of the CDR3 is 13 residues. The CDR3 coding sequence is TGTGCCAGCAGCACCCAGATGAACACTGAAGCTTTCTTT. Its translation is CASSTQMNTEAFF.

This clonotype was seen at least ten times. The chain employs TRBV29-1 and TRBJ2-1; 8 bases agree with TRBD2. The ends lost 6 bases at V and 2 bases at J; junction bases unmatched: 0. Germline CDR1 is SQVTM and CDR2 is ANQGSEA. CDR3 size: 12 residues. CDR3 sequence reads: CSVLAAYNEQFF. CDR3 nucleotides: TGCAGCGTACTAGCGGCCTACAATGAGCAGTTCTTC.

V gene TRBV7-9 combines with J gene TRBJ2-2; TRBD2 might be the D (6 bases). V was pared by 2 bases and J by 5 bases, with 18 bases between. The CDR3 runs 17 residues. Germline CDR1 is SEHNR and CDR2 is FQNEAQ (reference sequence). CDR3 nucleotides: TGTGCCAGCAGCTTAAGGGGAACGGAGGGAAGGACCGGGGAGCTGTTTTTT. This codes for CASSLRGTEGRTGELFF.

The chain recombines TRBV6-8 with TRBJ2-7; 9 nucleotides agree with TRBD2. There are 15 residues in the CDR3. Trimming cost V 6 bases and J 5 bases; bases outside gene matches: 11. The V gene's germline CDR1 is MNHGY and CDR2 SAAAGT. CDR3 sequence reads: CASRGNRTSDHEQYF. CDR3 DNA sequence: TGTGCCAGCAGGGGGAACAGGACTAGCGACCACGAGCAGTACTTC.